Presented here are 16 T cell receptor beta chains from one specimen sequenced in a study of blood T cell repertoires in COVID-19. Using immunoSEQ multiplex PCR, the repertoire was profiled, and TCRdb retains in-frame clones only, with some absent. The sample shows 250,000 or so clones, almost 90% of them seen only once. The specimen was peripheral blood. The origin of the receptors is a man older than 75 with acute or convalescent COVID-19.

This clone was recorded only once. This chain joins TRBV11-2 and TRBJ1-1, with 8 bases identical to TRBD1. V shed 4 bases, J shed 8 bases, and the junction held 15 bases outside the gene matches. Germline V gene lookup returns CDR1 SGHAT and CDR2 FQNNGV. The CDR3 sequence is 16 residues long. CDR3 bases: TGTGCCAGCAGCTCAAGAGACCTTACCCGGGACAGGGAAGCTTTCTTT. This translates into CASSSRDLTRDREAFF.

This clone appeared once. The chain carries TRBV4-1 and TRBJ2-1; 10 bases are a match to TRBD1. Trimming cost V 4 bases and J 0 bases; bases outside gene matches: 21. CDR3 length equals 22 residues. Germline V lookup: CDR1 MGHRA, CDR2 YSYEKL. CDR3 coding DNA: TGCGCCAGCAGCCCTTCTACCCCTGGGACAGGGGCAATAGGGAGCTCCTACAATGAGCAGTTCTTC. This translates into CASSPSTPGTGAIGSSYNEQFF.

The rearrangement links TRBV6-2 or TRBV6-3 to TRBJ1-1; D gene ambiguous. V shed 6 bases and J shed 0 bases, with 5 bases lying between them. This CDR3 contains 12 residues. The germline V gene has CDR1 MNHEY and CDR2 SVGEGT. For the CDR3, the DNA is TGTGCCAGCAGCCGAGTGAACACTGAAGCTTTCTTT. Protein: CASSRVNTEAFF.

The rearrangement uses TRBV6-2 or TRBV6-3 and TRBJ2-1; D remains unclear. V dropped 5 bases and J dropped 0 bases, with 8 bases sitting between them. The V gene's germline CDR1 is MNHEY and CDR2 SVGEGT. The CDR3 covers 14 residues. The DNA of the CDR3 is TGTGCCAGCAGTAAGACACACTCCTACAATGAGCAGTTCTTC. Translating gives CASSKTHSYNEQFF.

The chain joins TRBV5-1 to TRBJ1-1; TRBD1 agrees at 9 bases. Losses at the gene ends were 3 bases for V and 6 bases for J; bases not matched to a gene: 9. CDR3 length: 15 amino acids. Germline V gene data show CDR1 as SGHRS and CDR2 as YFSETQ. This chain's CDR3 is CASSSTGGTGPEAFF. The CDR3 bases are TGCGCCAGCAGCTCCACAGGGGGCACGGGCCCTGAAGCTTTCTTT.

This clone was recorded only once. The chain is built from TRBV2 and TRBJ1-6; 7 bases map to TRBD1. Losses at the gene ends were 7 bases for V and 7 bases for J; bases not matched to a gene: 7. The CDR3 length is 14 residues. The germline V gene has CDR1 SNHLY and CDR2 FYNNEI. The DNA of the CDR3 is TGTGCCAGCACCCCCAACAGGGGAAATTCACCCCTCCACTTT. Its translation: CASTPNRGNSPLHF.

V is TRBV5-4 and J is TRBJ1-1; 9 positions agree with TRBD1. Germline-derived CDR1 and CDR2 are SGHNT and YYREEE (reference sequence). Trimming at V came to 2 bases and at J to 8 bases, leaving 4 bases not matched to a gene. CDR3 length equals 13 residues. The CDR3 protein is CASSFPQGAEAFF. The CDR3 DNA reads TGTGCCAGCAGCTTCCCACAGGGGGCCGAAGCTTTCTTT.

CDR3 in amino acids: CASSPGTGRLNTEAFF. CDR3 coding DNA: TGTGCCAGCAGCCCGGGGACAGGGCGCTTGAACACTGAAGCTTTCTTT. The chain is built from TRBV5-6 and TRBJ1-1, with 9 nucleotides matching TRBD1. The CDR3 is 16 residues long. J gave up 0 bases and V 4 bases, and 7 bases lay outside the gene matches. Germline CDR1 SGHDT, CDR2 YYEEEE.

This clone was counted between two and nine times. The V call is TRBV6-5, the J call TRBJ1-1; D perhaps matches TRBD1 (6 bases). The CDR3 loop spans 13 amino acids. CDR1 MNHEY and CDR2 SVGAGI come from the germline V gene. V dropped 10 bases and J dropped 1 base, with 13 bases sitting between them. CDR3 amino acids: CATNRVENTEAFF. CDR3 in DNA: TGTGCCACCAACAGGGTGGAGAACACTGAAGCTTTCTTT.

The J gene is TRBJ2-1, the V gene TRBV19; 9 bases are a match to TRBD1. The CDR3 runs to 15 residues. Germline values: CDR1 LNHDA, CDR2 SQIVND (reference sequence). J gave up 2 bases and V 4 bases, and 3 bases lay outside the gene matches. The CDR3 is CASSSRDRAYNEQFF. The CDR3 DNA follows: TGTGCCAGTAGTAGCCGGGACAGGGCCTACAATGAGCAGTTCTTC.

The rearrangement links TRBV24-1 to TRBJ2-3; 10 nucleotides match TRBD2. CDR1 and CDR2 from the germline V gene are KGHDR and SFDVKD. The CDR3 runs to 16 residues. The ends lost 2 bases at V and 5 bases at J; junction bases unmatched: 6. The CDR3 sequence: CATSDSSGRTRDTQYF. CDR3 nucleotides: TGTGCCACCAGTGATTCTAGCGGGAGAACGAGAGATACGCAGTATTTT.

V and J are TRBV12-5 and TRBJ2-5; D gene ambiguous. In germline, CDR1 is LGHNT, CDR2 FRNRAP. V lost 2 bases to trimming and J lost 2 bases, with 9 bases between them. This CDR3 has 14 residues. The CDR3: CASGLSVTQETQYF. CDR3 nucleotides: TGTGCTAGTGGTTTGTCAGTCACACAAGAGACCCAGTACTTC.

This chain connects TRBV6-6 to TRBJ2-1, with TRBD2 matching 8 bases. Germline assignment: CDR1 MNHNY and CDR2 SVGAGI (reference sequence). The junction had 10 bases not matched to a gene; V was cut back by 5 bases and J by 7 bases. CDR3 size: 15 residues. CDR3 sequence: CASSATGTSKNEQFF. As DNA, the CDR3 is TGTGCCAGCAGTGCCACCGGGACTAGTAAAAATGAGCAGTTCTTC.

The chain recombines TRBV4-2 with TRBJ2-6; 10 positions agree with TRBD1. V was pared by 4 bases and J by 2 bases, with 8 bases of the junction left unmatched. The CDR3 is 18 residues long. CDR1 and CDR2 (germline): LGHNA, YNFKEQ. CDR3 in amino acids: CASSPRFGQGAGANVLTF. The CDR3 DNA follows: TGTGCCAGCAGCCCTAGATTCGGACAGGGGGCTGGGGCCAACGTCCTGACTTTC.

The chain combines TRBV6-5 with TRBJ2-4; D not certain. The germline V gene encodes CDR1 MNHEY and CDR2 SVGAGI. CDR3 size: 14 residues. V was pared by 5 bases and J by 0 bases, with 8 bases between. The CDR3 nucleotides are TGTGCCAGCAGTCAGACAACAGCCAAAAACATTCAGTACTTC. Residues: CASSQTTAKNIQYF.

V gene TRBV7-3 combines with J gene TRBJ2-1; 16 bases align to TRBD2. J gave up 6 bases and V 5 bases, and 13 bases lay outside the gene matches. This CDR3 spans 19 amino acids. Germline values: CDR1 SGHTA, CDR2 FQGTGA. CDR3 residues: CASSPKGGTSGRATNEQFF. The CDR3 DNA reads TGTGCCAGCAGCCCAAAAGGCGGGACTAGCGGGAGGGCAACCAATGAGCAGTTCTTC. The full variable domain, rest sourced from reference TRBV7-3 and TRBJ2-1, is GAGVSQTPSNKVTEKGKYVELRCDPISGHTALYWYRQSLGQGPEFLIYFQGTGAADDSGLPNDRFFAVRPEGSVSTLKIQRTERGDSAVYLCASSPKGGTSGRATNEQFFGPGTRLTVL.